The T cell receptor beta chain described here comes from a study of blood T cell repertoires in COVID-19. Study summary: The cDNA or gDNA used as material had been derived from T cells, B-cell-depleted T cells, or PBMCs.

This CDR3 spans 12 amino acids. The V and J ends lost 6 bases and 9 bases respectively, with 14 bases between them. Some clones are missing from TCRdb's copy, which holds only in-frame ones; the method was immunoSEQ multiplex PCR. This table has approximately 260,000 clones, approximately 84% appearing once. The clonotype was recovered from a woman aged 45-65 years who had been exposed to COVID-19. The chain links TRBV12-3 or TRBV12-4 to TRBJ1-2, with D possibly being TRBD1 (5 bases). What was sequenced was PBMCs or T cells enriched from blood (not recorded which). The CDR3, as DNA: TGTGCCAGCAGCCCGGGGGAGGGGCGCTACACCTTC. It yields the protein CASSPGEGRYTF.